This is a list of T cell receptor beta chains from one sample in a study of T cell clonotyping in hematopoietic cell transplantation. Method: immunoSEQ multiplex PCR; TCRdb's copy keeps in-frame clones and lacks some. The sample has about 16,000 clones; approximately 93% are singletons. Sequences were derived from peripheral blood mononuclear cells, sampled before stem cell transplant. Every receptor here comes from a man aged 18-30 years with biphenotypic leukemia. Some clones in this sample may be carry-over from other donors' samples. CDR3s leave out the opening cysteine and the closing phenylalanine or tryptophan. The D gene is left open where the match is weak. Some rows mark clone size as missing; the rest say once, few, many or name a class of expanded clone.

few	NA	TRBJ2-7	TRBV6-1	ASSETGTQPYEQY
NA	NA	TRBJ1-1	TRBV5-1	ASSLDVPYGSGNTEAF
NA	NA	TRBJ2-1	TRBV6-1	ASSEDTYNEQF
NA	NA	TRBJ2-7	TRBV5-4	ASSLGAATYEQY
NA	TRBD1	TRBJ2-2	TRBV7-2	ASSTGTGGGGELF
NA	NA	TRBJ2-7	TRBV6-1	ASSRLGTEQY
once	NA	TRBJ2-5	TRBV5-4	ASSLPDDPQY
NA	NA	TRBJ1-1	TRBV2	ASSESNPGRNTEAF
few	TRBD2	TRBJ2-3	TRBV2	ASYTTSAVWGTQY
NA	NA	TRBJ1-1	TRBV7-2	ASTLRRGTEAF
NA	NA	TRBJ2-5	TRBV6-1	ASMPGTTETQY
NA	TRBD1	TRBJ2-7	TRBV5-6	ASSLVQGPSYEQY
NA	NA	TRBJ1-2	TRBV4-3	ASSQGRGVNYGYT
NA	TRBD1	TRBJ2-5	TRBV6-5	ASSPRGPGETQY
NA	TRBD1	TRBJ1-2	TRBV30	AWRAGQGYGYT
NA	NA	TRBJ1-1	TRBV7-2	ASSPMTYRVGENTEAF
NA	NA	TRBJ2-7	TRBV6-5	ASSRDWSSYEQY
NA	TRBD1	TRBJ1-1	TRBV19	ASMDRVNTEAF
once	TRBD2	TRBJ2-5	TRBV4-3	ASSQEGILDGLEETQY
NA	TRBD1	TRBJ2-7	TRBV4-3	ASSQDKGQALYEQY
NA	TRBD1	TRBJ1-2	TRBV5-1	ASSSGQPQGYT
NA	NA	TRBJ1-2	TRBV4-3	ASSQGVPGEGGYT
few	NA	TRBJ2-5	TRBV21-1	ASSFRQGGVETQY
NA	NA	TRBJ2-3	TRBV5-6	ASSGGGTYTQY
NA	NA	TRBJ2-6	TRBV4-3	ASSQDPVDSGANVLT
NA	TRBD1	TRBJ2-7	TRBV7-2	ASSRDRDAYEQY
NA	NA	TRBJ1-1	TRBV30	AWNQRNTEAF
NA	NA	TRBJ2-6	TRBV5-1	ASSLRSGANVLT
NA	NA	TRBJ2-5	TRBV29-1	SVKLGPPGGQY
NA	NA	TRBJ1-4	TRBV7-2	ASSLGGGMLGNEKLF
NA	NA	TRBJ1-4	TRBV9	ASSASGALYEKLF
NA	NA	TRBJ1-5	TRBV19	ASSIGPGQPQH
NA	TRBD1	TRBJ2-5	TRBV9	ASSVVDRGETQY
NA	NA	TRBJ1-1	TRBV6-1	ASPLYTEAF
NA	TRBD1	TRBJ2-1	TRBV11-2	ASRKGTGGGREQF
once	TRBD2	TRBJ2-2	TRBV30	AWSLAGGYTGELF
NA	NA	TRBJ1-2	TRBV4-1	ASSHPGRGKGYT
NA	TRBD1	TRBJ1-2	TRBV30	AWSSTTTTGAGYT
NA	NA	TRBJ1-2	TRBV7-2	ASSSSRGPYGYT
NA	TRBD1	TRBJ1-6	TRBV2	ASSEGQGIYSPLH
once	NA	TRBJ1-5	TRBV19	ASTAGEGAISNQPQH
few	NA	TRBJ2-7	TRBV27	ASSTRGDEQY
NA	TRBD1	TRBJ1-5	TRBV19	ASNPIGTGGQPQH
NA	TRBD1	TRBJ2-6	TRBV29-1	SVEGLTGGNGGANVLT
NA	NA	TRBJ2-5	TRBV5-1	ASSEQGGGQAAQY
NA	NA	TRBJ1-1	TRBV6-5	ASSYSGRMNTEAF
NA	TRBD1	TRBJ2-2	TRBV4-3	ASSHYTGDTGELF
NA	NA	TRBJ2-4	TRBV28	ASSRLDIAKNIQY
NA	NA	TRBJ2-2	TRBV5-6	ASSFISFSGELF
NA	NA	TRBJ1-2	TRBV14	ASSRTENYGYT